Each of the 19 T cell receptor beta chains below was sequenced from the same sample in a study of shared clonotypes between healthy human individuals. The method was immunoSEQ multiplex PCR; TCRdb's version includes in-frame clones alone and lacks a portion of them. The table includes about 120,000 clones, around 68% detected once. Specimen: memory CD8+ T cells sorted from blood. As for subset: CD45RO+ cells pooled with CCR7-negative TemRA cells. These receptors all stem from a woman in her twenties or thirties in good health.

CDR3 coding DNA: TGTGCCTGGAGTAAGGGACTAGCGGGAGATGGAGATACGCAGTATTTT. Amino acid sequence: CAWSKGLAGDGDTQYF. The V call is TRBV30, the J call TRBJ2-3; 14 bases are shared with TRBD2. This CDR3 is built from 16 residues. Germline assignment: CDR1 GTSNPN and CDR2 SVGIG (reference sequence). The J segment lost 5 bases and the V segment lost 2 bases, leaving 6 bases of the junction unmatched.

This clone showed up just a few times. V gene TRBV5-7 combines with J gene TRBJ2-7; TRBD2 is a possible D gene (5 bases). TRBV5-7 is reported as an ORF; its role is uncertain. The CDR3 is 14 residues long. Deletions cut 4 bases from V and 3 bases from J, with 14 bases between. This CDR3 reads CASSMAGENYEQYF. DNA of the CDR3: TGTGCCAGCAGCATGGCCGGGGAGAACTACGAGCAGTACTTC.

The chain couples TRBV27 to TRBJ2-3, with D uncertain. Germline lookup yields CDR1 MNHEY and CDR2 SMNVEV (reference sequence). This CDR3 comprises 14 residues. V lost 4 bases and J 1 base, leaving 9 bases between the germline ends. The CDR3 coding sequence is TGTGCCAGCAGTTCCTTAAGGGGCACAGATACGCAGTATTTT. It specifies CASSSLRGTDTQYF.

The chain is built from TRBV11-3 and TRBJ1-1; no definite D call. The CDR3 contains 12 residues. V lost 4 bases, J lost 2 bases, and 5 bases lay in between. From germline, CDR1 is SGHNT and CDR2 YENEEA. CDR3 residues: CASSSANTEAFF. DNA for the CDR3: TGTGCCAGCAGCTCCGCAAACACTGAAGCTTTCTTT.

The chain combines TRBV27 with TRBJ2-1; 9 bases fit TRBD2. J gave up 7 bases and V 8 bases, and 12 bases lay outside the gene matches. Germline CDR1 MNHEY, CDR2 SMNVEV (reference sequence). The length of the CDR3 is 15 residues. CDR3 loop: CASAFEAGGGNEQFF. For the CDR3, the DNA is TGTGCCAGCGCCTTTGAGGCGGGAGGGGGTAATGAGCAGTTCTTC.

This clone was recorded only once. The rearrangement joins TRBV10-1 to TRBJ2-1; D uncertain. Germline CDR1 reads WNHNN; CDR2 reads SYGVQD (reference sequence). This CDR3 spans 12 amino acids. Between the trimmed V and J ends, which lost 4 bases and 5 bases, there was a span of 6 bases. The CDR3 bases are TGCGCCAGCAGTGGGGATGACAATGAGCAGTTCTTC. Encoded protein: CASSGDDNEQFF.

CDR3 protein: CASSFRLAGDDTDTQYF. In nucleotides, the CDR3 is TGTGCCAGCAGTTTCAGACTAGCGGGAGACGACACAGATACGCAGTATTTT. The chain employs TRBV27 and TRBJ2-3; 12 bases line up with TRBD2. The germline V gene encodes CDR1 MNHEY and CDR2 SMNVEV (reference sequence). CDR3 size: 17 residues. The V segment lost 3 bases and the J segment 2 bases; nucleotides outside the gene matches: 6.

The V gene is TRBV5-4, the J gene TRBJ1-4; tentative D call: TRBD1 (5 bases). The V and J ends lost 0 bases and 8 bases respectively, with 11 bases between them. Germline CDR1 reads SGHNT; CDR2 reads YYREEE (reference sequence). The CDR3 is 14 amino acids. The CDR3 nucleotides read TGTGCCAGCAGCTTGGATGGACACCAGGAAAAACTGTTTTTT. Residues: CASSLDGHQEKLFF.

This chain links TRBV15 with TRBJ2-5; 10 bases agree with TRBD1. The J call may be faulty, since TRBJ2-7 better matches the DNA end. The CDR3 has 14 residues. Germline CDR1 and CDR2: LNHNV and YYDKDF (reference sequence). CDR3 sequence reads: CATSPGTGVNEQYF. CDR3 DNA sequence: TGTGCCACCAGTCCCGGGACAGGGGTAAACGAGCAGTACTTC.

The chain joins TRBV15 to TRBJ2-1, with 9 bases identical to TRBD1. Germline CDR1 and CDR2: LNHNV and YYDKDF (reference sequence). Unmatched junction bases numbered 19, after V lost 5 bases and J lost 8 bases. The CDR3 is 18 amino acids. DNA of the CDR3: TGTGCCACCAGCCCCCGCCGGACAGGGGAAGGGCCTAGGGATGAGCAGTTCTTC. Protein product: CATSPRRTGEGPRDEQFF. The variable domain in full, with the rest retrieved from reference TRBV15 and TRBJ2-1, is DAMVIQNPRYQVTQFGKPVTLSCSQTLNHNVMYWYQQKSSQAPKLLFHYYDKDFNNEADTPDNFQSRRPNTSFCFLDIRSPGLGDTAMYLCATSPRRTGEGPRDEQFFGPGTRLTVL.

The chain couples TRBV11-2 to TRBJ2-1; D is uncertain. CDR3 length: 14 residues. The germline gives CDR1 SGHAT, CDR2 FQNNGV. V was cut by 2 bases and J by 8 bases, with 13 bases left in between. CDR3 sequence: CASSLTASTDEQFF. The CDR3 bases are TGTGCCAGCAGCTTAACCGCCTCTACGGATGAGCAGTTCTTC. The full variable domain, completed using reference TRBV11-2 and TRBJ2-1, is EAGVAQSPRYKIIEKRQSVAFWCNPISGHATLYWYQQILGQGPKLLIQFQNNGVVDDSQLPKDRFSAERLKGVDSTLKIQPAKLEDSAVYLCASSLTASTDEQFFGPGTRLTVL.

The rearrangement links TRBV7-9 to TRBJ1-2; D unresolved. V lost 3 bases and J lost 5, with 10 bases in between. CDR3 length: 13 residues. Per germline, CDR1 SEHNR and CDR2 FQNEAQ (reference sequence). CDR3 loop: CASSFFWLYGYTF. The CDR3, as DNA: TGTGCCAGCAGCTTCTTTTGGTTGTATGGCTACACCTTC. Looking up the rest from reference TRBV7-9 and TRBJ1-2 gives the full variable domain: DTGVSQNPRHKITKRGQNVTFRCDPISEHNRLYWYRQTLGQGPEFLTYFQNEAQLEKSRLLSDRFSAERPKGSFSTLEIQRTEQGDSAMYLCASSFFWLYGYTFGSGTRLTVV.

The chain joins TRBV19 to TRBJ1-1, with 9 bases matching TRBD1. Per germline, CDR1 LNHDA and CDR2 SQIVND (reference sequence). This CDR3 contains 19 residues. Trimming at V came to 4 bases and at J to 0 bases, leaving 15 bases not matched to a gene. The CDR3: CASSTQPLRQGGMNTEAFF. The DNA of the CDR3 is TGTGCCAGTAGTACGCAACCCCTCCGACAGGGGGGAATGAACACTGAAGCTTTCTTT. The full variable domain, its missing parts supplied by reference TRBV19 and TRBJ1-1, is DGGITQSPKYLFRKEGQNVTLSCEQNLNHDAMYWYRQDPGQGLRLIYYSQIVNDFQKGDIAEGYSVSREKKESFPLTVTSAQKNPTAFYLCASSTQPLRQGGMNTEAFFGQGTRLTVV.

The chain combines TRBV6-4 with TRBJ2-2; no definite D call. The length of the CDR3 is 15 residues. Trimming shortened V by 2 bases and J by 3 bases, and 10 bases separated the two germline ends. Germline-derived CDR1 and CDR2 are MRHNA and SNTAGT. CDR3 amino acids: CASSDRDSDTGELFF. CDR3 coding DNA: TGTGCCAGCAGTGACCGAGATTCCGACACCGGGGAGCTGTTTTTT.

This clone was recorded many times. The V call is TRBV30, the J call TRBJ1-1; TRBD1 might be the D (5 bases). The CDR3 covers 14 residues. Germline lookup yields CDR1 GTSNPN and CDR2 SVGIG (reference sequence). Trimming removed 3 bases at V and 0 bases at J, with 11 bases between. In nucleotides, the CDR3 is TGTGCCTGGAGAGAACGGACACTGAACACTGAAGCTTTCTTT. Amino acids: CAWRERTLNTEAFF.

This clone has ten or more counts. The rearrangement links TRBV6-1 to TRBJ2-7; TRBD1 matches at 8 bases. Germline V gene lookup returns CDR1 MNHNS and CDR2 SASEGT. The CDR3 consists of 15 residues. V was pared by 3 bases and J by 6 bases, with 10 bases of the junction left unmatched. The CDR3 DNA reads as TGTGCCAGCAGTGACGGGGCAGGGGGCCATGCCGAGCAGTACTTC. Protein: CASSDGAGGHAEQYF.

This chain joins TRBV5-1 and TRBJ2-7, with TRBD2 matching 10 bases. Trimming took 1 base from V and 2 from J; bases not matched to a gene: 6. This CDR3 is built from 16 residues. Germline assignment: CDR1 SGHRS and CDR2 YFSETQ. The CDR3 DNA follows: TGCGCCAGCAGCTTGTCTAGCGGGAGTGGGGCCTACGAGCAGTACTTC. Amino acid sequence: CASSLSSGSGAYEQYF.

This chain joins TRBV10-3 and TRBJ2-7; D unresolved. Trimming removed 11 bases from V and 3 bases from J, with 8 bases in between. The CDR3 length is 10 residues. The germline V gene encodes CDR1 ENHRY and CDR2 SYGVKD. For the CDR3, the DNA is TGTGCCGCGACATACTACGAGCAGTACTTC. Its translation is CAATYYEQYF.

J is TRBJ2-2 and V is TRBV27; 10 positions agree with TRBD2. V dropped 2 bases and J dropped 4; count of bases not matched to a gene: 1. The CDR3 contains 15 residues. The germline V gene has CDR1 MNHEY and CDR2 SMNVEV (reference sequence). The CDR3: CASSLIAGGTGELFF. CDR3 in DNA: TGTGCCAGCAGTTTAATAGCGGGAGGCACCGGGGAGCTGTTTTTT.